This T cell receptor (beta chain) emerged from a study of T cell responses to AZD1222 COVID-19 vaccine. Regarding the study as a whole: Baseline testing showed seropositivity in only five or six AZD1222 recipients.

Between the trimmed V and J ends, which lost 2 bases and 5 bases, there was a span of 7 bases. Germline assignment: CDR1 KGHSH and CDR2 LQKENI. The CDR3 loop spans 13 amino acids. Of note for this clone: The antigen remains unidentified.

The assay was immunoSEQ multiplex PCR, and TCRdb's table has in-frame clones only and misses some. Of 90,000 to 100,000 clones listed, approximately 84% are singletons. The chain carries TRBV18 and TRBJ2-1; either TRBD1 or TRBD2 may fit D (5 bases each). This specimen was peripheral blood, taken 28 days after the second AZD1222 dose. This clonotype was sampled from an adult who received the AZD1222 COVID-19 vaccine. Written as DNA, the CDR3 is TGTGCCAGCTCACCAGGGGGAAACAATGAGCAGTTCTTC. Encoded protein: CASSPGGNNEQFF.